Described below is a single T cell receptor (beta chain) sequence and its context. This sample is drawn from a study of identifying expanded T cells in peripheral blood. Clones were sequenced by immunoSEQ multiplex PCR, and TCRdb holds only the in-frame ones, with some missing. This repertoire shows about 85,000 clones, more than 75% found once; its top ten account for under 20%. The germline V gene has CDR1 SGHNT and CDR2 YYREEE (reference sequence). V was pared by 6 bases and J by 2 bases, with 6 bases of the junction left unmatched. The CDR3 has 14 amino acids. The receptor was derived from a person aged 18 to 70 in good health. The chain uses TRBV5-4 and TRBJ1-2; 8 positions agree with TRBD1. The sample comprised blood. The CDR3 coding sequence is TGTGCCAGCAATCCTGGACAGGGAAACTATGGCTACACCTTC. Its translation: CASNPGQGNYGYTF.